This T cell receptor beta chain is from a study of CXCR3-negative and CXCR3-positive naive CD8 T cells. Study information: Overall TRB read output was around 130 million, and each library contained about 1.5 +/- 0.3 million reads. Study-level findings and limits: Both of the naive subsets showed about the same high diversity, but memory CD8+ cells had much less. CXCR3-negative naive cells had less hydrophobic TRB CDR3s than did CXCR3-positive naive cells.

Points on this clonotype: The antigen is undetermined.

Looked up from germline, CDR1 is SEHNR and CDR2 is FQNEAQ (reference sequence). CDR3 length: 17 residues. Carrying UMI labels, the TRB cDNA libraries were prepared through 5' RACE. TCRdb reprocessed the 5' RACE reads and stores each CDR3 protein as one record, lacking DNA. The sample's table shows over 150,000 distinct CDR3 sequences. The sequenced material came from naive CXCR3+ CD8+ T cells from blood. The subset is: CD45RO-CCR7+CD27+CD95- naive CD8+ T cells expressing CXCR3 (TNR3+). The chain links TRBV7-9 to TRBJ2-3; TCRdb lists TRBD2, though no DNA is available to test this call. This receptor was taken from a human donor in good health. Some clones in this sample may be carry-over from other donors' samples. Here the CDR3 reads CASSPAYGVRSTDTQYF.